These 24 T cell receptor beta chains came from one sample sequenced in a study of cytomegalovirus exposure and HLA in healthy donors (dated by TCRdb to the late 2010s). Receptor libraries were prepared by the immunoSEQ multiplex PCR assay. The multiplex PCR relied on a mix of 60 forward primers for TCR Vbeta segments and 13 reverse primers for TCR Jbeta segments. TCRdb obtained this table from immuneACCESS and retained in-frame rearrangements with V and J assigned. These tables miss some clones; where compared with another copy, unresolved V genes account for less than half of the shortfall, and the remainder is unexplained. The sample table holds over 30,000 clones. Clones ranked in the top ten supply approximately 4.5% of the sample. Material for sequencing was PBMCs. Receptors originate from a woman between 40 and 55 years old in good health and CMV-seropositive.

This rearrangement joins TRBV15 to TRBJ2-7; a possible D gene is TRBD1 (7 bases). Germline V CDR1 and CDR2: LNHNV, YYDKDF (reference sequence). CDR3 length: 15 amino acids. Trimming pared 0 bases from V and 6 bases from J, leaving 15 bases between. CDR3 sequence reads: CATSRDGRQGGEQYF. The CDR3 nucleotides read TGTGCCACCAGCAGAGATGGCCGACAGGGAGGCGAGCAGTACTTC.

CDR3 sequence: CASLRNRETQYF. The CDR3 DNA follows: TGTGCCAGCTTGAGGAACCGAGAGACCCAGTACTTC. The J gene is TRBJ2-5, the V gene TRBV7-3; D not certain. The germline CDR1 and CDR2 sequences are SGHTA and FQGTGA. This CDR3 contains 12 residues. The V and J ends lost 8 bases and 4 bases respectively, with 11 bases between them. The full variable domain, completed using reference TRBV7-3 and TRBJ2-5, is GAGVSQTPSNKVTEKGKYVELRCDPISGHTALYWYRQSLGQGPEFLIYFQGTGAADDSGLPNDRFFAVRPEGSVSTLKIQRTERGDSAVYLCASLRNRETQYFGPGTRLLVL.

The chain employs TRBV18 and TRBJ2-1, with 9 bases fitting TRBD2. In germline, CDR1 is KGHSH, CDR2 LQKENI. The CDR3 is made up of 16 amino acids. Trimming cost V 2 bases and J 7 bases; bases outside gene matches: 9. This chain's CDR3 is CASSPSGLAGENEQFF. CDR3 nucleotides: TGTGCCAGCTCACCATCAGGGTTAGCGGGAGAAAATGAGCAGTTCTTC.

V and J are TRBV28 and TRBJ2-1; TRBD2 might be the D (5 bases). The germline gives CDR1 MDHEN, CDR2 SYDVKM. Trimming shortened V by 3 bases and J by 7 bases, and 13 bases separated the two germline ends. The CDR3 is 14 residues long. The CDR3 sequence: CASSFSSAGNEQFF. The CDR3 DNA reads TGTGCCAGCAGTTTCAGTAGCGCTGGGAATGAGCAGTTCTTC. Complete variable domain (other parts from reference TRBV28 and TRBJ2-1): DVKVTQSSRYLVKRTGEKVFLECVQDMDHENMFWYRQDPGLGLRLIYFSYDVKMKEKGDIPEGYSVSREKKERFSLILESASTNQTSMYLCASSFSSAGNEQFFGPGTRLTVL.

This chain uses TRBV6-1 with TRBJ2-7; perhaps TRBD1 as D (6 bases). Between the trimmed V and J ends, which lost 6 bases and 4 bases, there was a span of 13 bases. This CDR3 contains 13 residues. The V gene's germline CDR1 is MNHNS and CDR2 SASEGT. The CDR3, as DNA: TGTGCCAGCAGCACCGGACAGCCTTACGAGCAGTACTTC. It translates to CASSTGQPYEQYF.

V gene TRBV30 combines with J gene TRBJ2-6; no firm D call. From germline, CDR1 is GTSNPN and CDR2 SVGIG (reference sequence). Trimming took 2 bases from V and 0 from J, leaving 5 bases between them. The CDR3 runs to 14 residues. The CDR3 DNA sequence: TGTGCCTGGAGTCTAGGCTCTGGGGCCAACGTCCTGACTTTC. Translating it yields CAWSLGSGANVLTF. The whole variable domain, remainder taken from reference TRBV30 and TRBJ2-6, is SQTIHQWPATLVQPVGSPLSLECTVEGTSNPNLYWYRQAAGRGLQLLFYSVGIGQISSEVPQNLSASRPQDRQFILSSKKLLLSDSGFYLCAWSLGSGANVLTFGAGSRLTVL.

The gene calls are TRBV19 and TRBJ1-2; 9 positions agree with TRBD1. This CDR3 contains 15 residues. CDR1 is LNHDA and CDR2 is SQIVND in the germline V gene (reference sequence). V shed 1 base and J 4 bases; nucleotides not matched to a gene: 4. The CDR3 bases are TGTGCCAGTAGTATAGGAGGACAGGGGAGCTATGGCTACACCTTC. Its translation: CASSIGGQGSYGYTF.

V and J are TRBV19 and TRBJ2-1, with 8 positions matching TRBD2. V lost 2 bases and J lost 9; bases outside the gene matches: 6. Germline CDR1 is LNHDA and CDR2 is SQIVND (reference sequence). The CDR3 is made up of 14 amino acids. The CDR3 DNA follows: TGTGCCAGTAGTATACCCGGACTAGCCGGTGAGCAGTTCTTC. Protein: CASSIPGLAGEQFF.

This chain joins TRBV10-3 and TRBJ1-2, with D hard to call. Trimming shortened V by 6 bases and J by 5 bases, and 13 bases separated the two germline ends. This CDR3 is built from 13 residues. Germline V gene data show CDR1 as ENHRY and CDR2 as SYGVKD. CDR3 sequence (DNA): TGTGCCATCAGAGTTTCCAGGTCTTATGGCTACACCTTC. Protein: CAIRVSRSYGYTF.

The chain joins TRBV27 to TRBJ1-2, with D possibly matching TRBD1 (6 bases). Trimming took off 6 bases at V and 2 bases at J, with 7 bases between the two ends. The germline V gene has CDR1 MNHEY and CDR2 SMNVEV (reference sequence). The CDR3 length is 12 residues. The CDR3 DNA sequence: TGTGCCAGCAGCCAGGGGAACTATGGCTACACCTTC. Amino acid sequence: CASSQGNYGYTF.

The rearrangement uses TRBV5-4 and TRBJ2-7; weak D call: TRBD1 (5 bases). This CDR3 spans 14 amino acids. Germline V gene sequence: CDR1 SGHNT, CDR2 YYREEE (reference sequence). V lost 4 bases and J lost 6, with 17 bases in between. CDR3 residues: CASSPSRVLGEQYF. The CDR3 DNA is TGTGCCAGCAGCCCGAGCAGGGTTCTGGGCGAGCAGTACTTC.

The chain carries TRBV19 and TRBJ2-5, with 8 bases fitting TRBD1. The germline V gene encodes CDR1 LNHDA and CDR2 SQIVND (reference sequence). CDR3 length equals 15 residues. With 3 bases clipped from V and 5 bases from J, the junction kept 8 bases outside the gene matches. The CDR3 reads CASSIGTGGGETQYF. The DNA for the CDR3 is TGTGCCAGTAGTATCGGGACAGGTGGGGGGGAGACCCAGTACTTC.

The J gene is TRBJ2-1, the V gene TRBV7-3, with D possibly matching TRBD2 (6 bases). Per germline, CDR1 SGHTA and CDR2 FQGTGA. V was cut by 5 bases and J by 6 bases, with 14 bases left in between. This CDR3 is built from 14 residues. CDR3: CASSISGGGNEQFF. DNA of the CDR3: TGTGCCAGCAGCATCTCTGGGGGAGGCAATGAGCAGTTCTTC.

This chain links TRBV25-1 with TRBJ2-7; D possibly corresponds to TRBD1 (5 bases). The CDR3 runs to 17 residues. The V end lost 2 bases, the J end lost 0 bases, and 17 bases lay between the germline ends. The germline gives CDR1 MGHDK, CDR2 SYGVNS. The CDR3 DNA is TGTGCCAGCAGTGAAGACAGCCAGGGTCCTCGCTCCTACGAGCAGTACTTC. This sequence encodes CASSEDSQGPRSYEQYF.

This chain links TRBV27 with TRBJ2-2; the match to TRBD2 covers 7 bases. V shed 6 bases, J shed 7 bases, and the junction held 14 bases outside the gene matches. The CDR3 is 16 residues long. Germline V gene sequence: CDR1 MNHEY, CDR2 SMNVEV (reference sequence). CDR3 loop: CASSRSGGSSGGELFF. As DNA, the CDR3 is TGTGCCAGCAGCCGATCAGGCGGGAGCTCTGGCGGGGAGCTGTTTTTT.

The CDR3 sequence: CASSLSRTSGFYEQYF. The CDR3 DNA follows: TGTGCCAGCAGTTTATCCCGGACTAGCGGGTTCTACGAGCAGTACTTC. This chain connects TRBV28 to TRBJ2-7, with 11 bases fitting TRBD2. V shed 1 base, J shed 3 bases, and the junction held 5 bases outside the gene matches. The CDR3 spans 16 residues. Per germline, CDR1 MDHEN and CDR2 SYDVKM.

The rearrangement joins TRBV7-6 to TRBJ1-5, with TRBD1 as a possible D gene (5 bases). This CDR3 has 17 amino acids. Trimming took off 1 base at V and 7 bases at J, with 20 bases between the two ends. Germline V gene sequence: CDR1 SGHVS, CDR2 FNYEAQ. The chain's CDR3 is CASSLGPRTSLQQPQHF. CDR3 bases: TGTGCCAGCAGCTTAGGACCCCGGACATCATTGCAGCAGCCCCAGCATTTT.

The chain combines TRBV11-2 with TRBJ2-2; TRBD1 matches at 10 bases. Germline CDR1 reads SGHAT; CDR2 reads FQNNGV. This CDR3 contains 16 residues. Trimming took 6 bases from V and 8 from J; bases not matched to a gene: 12. CDR3 coding DNA: TGTGCCAGCAGGCGTCCCGGGACAGGGGACAAGGGGGAGCTGTTTTTT. It codes for CASRRPGTGDKGELFF.

The chain combines TRBV2 with TRBJ1-4; the D gene is possibly TRBD1 (6 bases). The ends were cut back, 0 bases at V and 7 bases at J, with 12 bases in the middle. The CDR3 sequence is 15 residues long. Germline V gene lookup returns CDR1 SNHLY and CDR2 FYNNEI. In nucleotides, the CDR3 is TGTGCCAGCAGTGAAGCCAGGGGCGTAAGTGAAAAACTGTTTTTT. Translation gives CASSEARGVSEKLFF.

The rearrangement joins TRBV5-6 to TRBJ2-3, with D possibly TRBD1 on 6 matching bases. CDR1 is SGHDT, CDR2 YYEEEE, per germline. The CDR3 has 14 residues. Between the trimmed V and J ends, which lost 3 bases and 2 bases, there was a span of 10 bases. In nucleotides, the CDR3 is TGTGCCAGCAGCTCACGGACAGCCACAGATACGCAGTATTTT. Its protein product is CASSSRTATDTQYF. Variable domain in full (rest from reference TRBV5-6 and TRBJ2-3): DAGVTQSPTHLIKTRGQQVTLRCSPKSGHDTVSWYQQALGQGPQFIFQYYEEEERQRGNFPDRFSGHQFPNYSSELNVNALLLGDSALYLCASSSRTATDTQYFGPGTRLTVL.

The V call is TRBV9, the J call TRBJ2-1; 10 bases agree with TRBD2. Germline assignment: CDR1 SGDLS and CDR2 YYNGEE. CDR3 length: 14 residues. The V segment lost 6 bases and the J segment 7 bases; nucleotides outside the gene matches: 7. The CDR3 DNA reads as TGTGCCAGCAAGGCTAGCGGGAGTGGAAATGAGCAGTTCTTC. This gives the protein CASKASGSGNEQFF.

In the case of this clone: The same CDR3 can be traced to other DNA sequences in this sample. The rearrangement joins TRBV30 to TRBJ2-3; no clear D gene. Germline CDR1 and CDR2: GTSNPN and SVGIG (reference sequence). This CDR3 region has 13 residues. Trimming pared 0 bases from V and 2 bases from J, leaving 6 bases between. CDR3 bases: TGTGCCTGGAGTGTACTATCCACAGATACGCAGTATTTT. This gives the protein CAWSVLSTDTQYF.

The chain recombines TRBV15 with TRBJ2-7; D is perhaps TRBD2 (6 bases). Trimming stripped 0 bases from V and 2 bases from J, with 8 bases between. This CDR3 region has 14 residues. Germline CDR1 LNHNV, CDR2 YYDKDF (reference sequence). DNA for the CDR3: TGTGCCACCAGCAGAGAAGCGGGCCCCTACGAGCAGTACTTC. Translated, it gives CATSREAGPYEQYF.

This chain uses TRBV5-6 with TRBJ1-1; 7 bases line up with TRBD1. V lost 0 bases to trimming and J lost 2 bases; unmatched junction nucleotides: 10. This CDR3 is built from 17 residues. Germline CDR1 and CDR2: SGHDT and YYEEEE. The CDR3 bases are TGTGCCAGCAGCTTGGTACGGGACAGTCAACACAACACTGAAGCTTTCTTT. Amino acid sequence: CASSLVRDSQHNTEAFF.